Listed below are T cell receptor beta chains from one sample, sequenced in a study of glioma-infiltrating T cells. TCRdb used MiXCR to reprocess the multiplex PCR reads, holding one entry per CDR3 protein. Of some 120,000 distinct CDR3 sequences in the sample, 23% were seen once. The sample comprised glioma tissue, nonneoplastic brain tissue, or PBMCs (not recorded which). Receptors originate from a human donor with low-grade glioma or glioblastoma, undergoing nonglioma brain surgery, or in good health (not recorded which). Both conserved end residues are part of each CDR3. The order of the fields is D gene, J gene, V gene, clone size, CDR3 protein, CDR3 DNA. The D gene is left open where the match is weak. Expanded clones are given a class, and other clones once, few, many or no size at all.

d_gene: TRBD2; j_gene: TRBJ2-7; v_gene: TRBV2; abundance: many; CDR3aa: CASTGTSGKQYF; CDR3nt: TGTGCCAGCACCGGGACTAGCGGGAAGCAGTACTTC
d_gene: NA; j_gene: TRBJ2-3; v_gene: TRBV2; abundance: few; CDR3aa: CASSELVVTDTQYF; CDR3nt: TGTGCCAGCAGTGAATTAGTAGTCACAGATACGCAGTATTTT
d_gene: NA; j_gene: TRBJ2-6; v_gene: TRBV5-4; abundance: few; CDR3aa: CASSLPTSGANVLTF; CDR3nt: TGTGCCAGCAGCTTGCCGACCTCTGGGGCCAACGTCCTGACTTTC
d_gene: NA; j_gene: TRBJ2-1; v_gene: TRBV4-1; abundance: NA; CDR3aa: CASGQEGKENNEQFF; CDR3nt: TGCGCCAGCGGCCAAGAAGGGAAAGAAAACAATGAGCAGTTCTTC
d_gene: NA; j_gene: TRBJ1-5; v_gene: TRBV6-1; abundance: many; CDR3aa: CASKDSNQPQHF; CDR3nt: TGTGCCAGCAAAGATAGCAATCAGCCCCAGCATTTT
d_gene: TRBD1; j_gene: TRBJ1-1; v_gene: TRBV4-3; abundance: many; CDR3aa: CASSPDRGGPNTEAFF; CDR3nt: TGCGCCAGCAGCCCAGACAGGGGGGGTCCGAACACTGAAGCTTTCTTT
d_gene: TRBD1; j_gene: TRBJ2-7; v_gene: TRBV20-1; abundance: many; CDR3aa: CSARSSRDRVDEQYF; CDR3nt: TGCAGTGCTAGATCAAGCCGGGACAGGGTAGACGAGCAGTACTTC
d_gene: NA; j_gene: TRBJ2-7; v_gene: TRBV12-3/TRBV12-4; abundance: NA; CDR3aa: CASRTTGNYEQYF; CDR3nt: TGTGCCAGCCGTACGACAGGAAACTACGAGCAGTACTTC
d_gene: NA; j_gene: TRBJ2-1; v_gene: TRBV5-4; abundance: once; CDR3aa: CASSWDNNQLQFF; CDR3nt: TGTGCCAGCAGCTGGGACAATAATCAGCTGCAGTTCTTC
d_gene: TRBD1; j_gene: TRBJ2-1; v_gene: TRBV14; abundance: many; CDR3aa: CASSSRRGGGEQFF; CDR3nt: TGTGCCAGCAGCTCAAGGAGAGGGGGCGGTGAGCAGTTCTTC
d_gene: NA; j_gene: TRBJ2-5; v_gene: TRBV6-6; abundance: many; CDR3aa: CASSYSQPTRGTQYF; CDR3nt: TGTGCCAGCAGTTACTCGCAACCGACCCGCGGGACCCAGTACTTC
d_gene: TRBD2; j_gene: TRBJ2-3; v_gene: TRBV24-1; abundance: NA; CDR3aa: CATSPTGSGRPDTQYF; CDR3nt: TGTGCCACCAGTCCGACAGGTAGCGGGAGGCCAGATACGCAGTATTTT
d_gene: NA; j_gene: TRBJ2-5; v_gene: TRBV28; abundance: many; CDR3aa: CASSPWGVSGAQETQYF; CDR3nt: TGTGCCAGCAGCCCCTGGGGGGTTTCTGGGGCGCAAGAGACCCAGTACTTC
d_gene: TRBD2; j_gene: TRBJ2-2; v_gene: TRBV29-1; abundance: NA; CDR3aa: CSVVWGTSTAGELFF; CDR3nt: TGCAGCGTTGTGTGGGGGACTAGCACCGCCGGGGAGCTGTTTTTT
d_gene: NA; j_gene: TRBJ2-5; v_gene: TRBV5-1; abundance: many; CDR3aa: CASSLTDSQETQYF; CDR3nt: TGCGCCAGCAGCTTGACAGATAGCCAAGAGACCCAGTACTTC
d_gene: NA; j_gene: TRBJ2-5; v_gene: TRBV5-1; abundance: few; CDR3aa: CASHKGGTQETQYF; CDR3nt: TGCGCCAGTCACAAGGGAGGTACCCAAGAGACCCAGTACTTC
d_gene: TRBD2; j_gene: TRBJ2-1; v_gene: TRBV3-1; abundance: many; CDR3aa: CASSQVTSGVEQFF; CDR3nt: TGTGCCAGCAGCCAAGTTACTAGCGGGGTAGAGCAGTTCTTC
d_gene: NA; j_gene: TRBJ2-1; v_gene: TRBV5-1; abundance: once; CDR3aa: CASSFIADSYNGQFF; CDR3nt: TGCGCCAGCAGCTTCATAGCGGACTCCTACAATGGGCAGTTCTTC
d_gene: TRBD1; j_gene: TRBJ2-3; v_gene: TRBV7-2; abundance: many; CDR3aa: CASSAQGAGTDTQYF; CDR3nt: TGTGCCAGCAGTGCTCAGGGGGCTGGGACAGATACGCAGTATTTT
d_gene: TRBD2; j_gene: TRBJ2-3; v_gene: TRBV20-1; abundance: many; CDR3aa: CSARLAGGPGLGTDTQYF; CDR3nt: TGCAGTGCTAGGCTAGCGGGAGGGCCTGGTTTAGGGACAGATACGCAGTATTTT
d_gene: TRBD2; j_gene: TRBJ2-7; v_gene: TRBV27; abundance: many; CDR3aa: CASSFTLAGAHEQYF; CDR3nt: TGTGCCAGCAGTTTCACTTTAGCGGGAGCCCACGAGCAGTACTTC
d_gene: NA; j_gene: TRBJ2-7; v_gene: TRBV29-1; abundance: NA; CDR3aa: CSVFTGAPSCEQYF; CDR3nt: TGCAGCGTCTTCACGGGGGCCCCTTCCTGCGAGCAGTACTTC
d_gene: NA; j_gene: TRBJ2-3; v_gene: TRBV6-2/TRBV6-3; abundance: many; CDR3aa: CASSSQTVGTQYF; CDR3nt: TGTGCCAGCAGTTCCCAGACCGTCGGTACGCAGTATTTT
d_gene: NA; j_gene: TRBJ2-3; v_gene: TRBV9; abundance: few; CDR3aa: CASSVEGSDTQYF; CDR3nt: TGTGCCAGCAGCGTAGAAGGATCAGATACGCAGTATTTT
d_gene: NA; j_gene: TRBJ1-2; v_gene: TRBV12-3/TRBV12-4; abundance: few; CDR3aa: CASSLEQGYYGYTF; CDR3nt: TGTGCCAGCAGTTTAGAACAGGGATACTATGGCTACACCTTC
d_gene: TRBD2; j_gene: TRBJ2-7; v_gene: TRBV25-1; abundance: many; CDR3aa: CASSFGTSSYEQYF; CDR3nt: TGTGCCAGCAGTTTCGGGACTAGCAGCTACGAGCAGTACTTC
d_gene: NA; j_gene: TRBJ2-1; v_gene: TRBV28; abundance: many; CDR3aa: CASSPPGTSFRTSF; CDR3nt: TGTGCCAGCAGTCCTCCCGGGACATCCTTCCGAACTAGTTTC
d_gene: NA; j_gene: TRBJ1-2; v_gene: TRBV2; abundance: many; CDR3aa: CASSGVGQADGYTF; CDR3nt: TGTGCCAGCAGTGGGGTAGGACAAGCGGATGGCTACACCTTC
d_gene: NA; j_gene: TRBJ1-6; v_gene: TRBV4-3; abundance: many; CDR3aa: CASSQEYNSPLHF; CDR3nt: TGCGCCAGCAGCCAGGAGTATAATTCACCCCTCCACTTT
d_gene: NA; j_gene: TRBJ2-2; v_gene: TRBV5-1; abundance: few; CDR3aa: CASSPTTSSGELFF; CDR3nt: TGCGCCAGCAGCCCCACCACTTCGTCCGGGGAGCTGTTTTTT
d_gene: TRBD1; j_gene: TRBJ2-3; v_gene: TRBV20-1; abundance: many; CDR3aa: CSAQATGGRTDTQYF; CDR3nt: TGCAGTGCTCAAGCAACAGGGGGGCGGACAGATACGCAGTATTTT
d_gene: NA; j_gene: TRBJ2-5; v_gene: TRBV7-2; abundance: many; CDR3aa: CASSLEVGQQETQYF; CDR3nt: TGTGCCAGCAGCTTAGAGGTGGGCCAGCAAGAGACCCAGTACTTC
d_gene: NA; j_gene: TRBJ2-1; v_gene: TRBV2; abundance: many; CDR3aa: CASSASAPTRNNEQFF; CDR3nt: TGTGCCAGCAGTGCGTCCGCCCCGACTAGGAACAATGAGCAGTTCTTC
d_gene: NA; j_gene: TRBJ2-1; v_gene: TRBV2; abundance: many; CDR3aa: CASSEGLPPNEQFF; CDR3nt: TGTGCCAGCAGTGAAGGCTTGCCGCCAAATGAGCAGTTCTTC
d_gene: NA; j_gene: TRBJ2-1; v_gene: TRBV29-1; abundance: NA; CDR3aa: CSAVRVGESYNEQFF; CDR3nt: TGCAGCGCCGTGAGGGTCGGGGAGAGCTACAATGAGCAGTTCTTC
d_gene: TRBD2; j_gene: TRBJ2-1; v_gene: TRBV6-5; abundance: NA; CDR3aa: CASRKGTSGNEQFF; CDR3nt: TGTGCCAGCAGGAAGGGGACTAGCGGGAATGAGCAGTTCTTC
d_gene: TRBD2; j_gene: TRBJ2-1; v_gene: TRBV20-1; abundance: many; CDR3aa: CSANGAGAAYNEQFF; CDR3nt: TGCAGTGCCAACGGAGCGGGAGCCGCCTACAATGAGCAGTTCTTC
d_gene: TRBD1; j_gene: TRBJ2-3; v_gene: TRBV28; abundance: many; CDR3aa: CASSLWDRDTDTQYF; CDR3nt: TGTGCCAGCAGTTTATGGGACAGGGACACAGATACGCAGTATTTT
d_gene: NA; j_gene: TRBJ2-1; v_gene: TRBV7-2; abundance: NA; CDR3aa: CASSFTGTLKEQFF; CDR3nt: TGTGCCAGCAGCTTCACCGGGACTCTTAAAGAGCAGTTCTTC
d_gene: TRBD1; j_gene: TRBJ2-7; v_gene: TRBV20-1; abundance: many; CDR3aa: CSAGLTGAYEQYF; CDR3nt: TGCAGTGCTGGGTTGACAGGGGCCTACGAGCAGTACTTC
d_gene: TRBD2; j_gene: TRBJ2-7; v_gene: TRBV5-1; abundance: many; CDR3aa: CASSFSGSSYEQYF; CDR3nt: TGCGCCAGCAGCTTTAGCGGGAGCTCCTACGAGCAGTACTTC
d_gene: NA; j_gene: TRBJ2-3; v_gene: TRBV5-1; abundance: few; CDR3aa: CASSLGVQSTDTQYF; CDR3nt: TGCGCCAGCAGCTTGGGAGTCCAGAGCACAGATACGCAGTATTTT
d_gene: TRBD1; j_gene: TRBJ2-7; v_gene: TRBV7-9; abundance: NA; CDR3aa: CASSQYRGDNELYF; CDR3nt: TGTGCCAGCAGCCAATACAGGGGAGACAATGAGCTGTACTTC
d_gene: NA; j_gene: TRBJ2-1; v_gene: TRBV7-6; abundance: many; CDR3aa: CASSPPGTLPYNEQFF; CDR3nt: TGTGCCAGCAGCCCGCCCGGGACCCTTCCCTACAATGAGCAGTTCTTC
d_gene: NA; j_gene: TRBJ2-7; v_gene: TRBV6-1; abundance: NA; CDR3aa: CASIGFYEQYF; CDR3nt: TGTGCCAGCATTGGCTTCTACGAGCAGTACTTC
d_gene: NA; j_gene: TRBJ2-1; v_gene: TRBV20-1; abundance: many; CDR3aa: CSAASPRGNEQFF; CDR3nt: TGCAGTGCTGCCTCCCCTAGGGGAAATGAGCAGTTCTTC
d_gene: TRBD1; j_gene: TRBJ2-3; v_gene: TRBV19; abundance: NA; CDR3aa: CASIIGQVHTDTQYF; CDR3nt: TGTGCCAGTATTATCGGACAGGTCCACACAGATACGCAGTATTTT
d_gene: NA; j_gene: TRBJ2-3; v_gene: TRBV5-4; abundance: many; CDR3aa: CASSLEPVASTDTQYF; CDR3nt: TGTGCCAGCAGCTTGGAGCCTGTCGCTAGCACAGATACGCAGTATTTT
d_gene: NA; j_gene: TRBJ2-7; v_gene: TRBV29-1; abundance: few; CDR3aa: CSVEGLDNEQYF; CDR3nt: TGCAGCGTTGAAGGGCTAGACAACGAGCAGTACTTC
d_gene: NA; j_gene: TRBJ2-3; v_gene: TRBV20-1; abundance: many; CDR3aa: CSARDPASNPDTQYF; CDR3nt: TGCAGTGCTAGAGATCCCGCTAGCAATCCAGATACGCAGTATTTT
d_gene: NA; j_gene: TRBJ2-7; v_gene: TRBV12-3/TRBV12-4; abundance: NA; CDR3aa: CASSLGGDYEQYF; CDR3nt: TGTGCCAGCAGTTTAGGAGGGGACTACGAGCAGTACTTC